This passage covers 32 T cell receptor beta chains from one sample sequenced in a study of Tregs in tolerant kidney transplant recipients. Some clones are missing from TCRdb's copy, which holds only in-frame ones; the method was immunoSEQ multiplex PCR. This repertoire shows around 50,000 clones, around four fifths found once; its top ten account for less than 5.5%. Sequencing input: CD4+ T cells from blood. All receptors come from a human donor in good health.

The chain couples TRBV5-1 to TRBJ2-7; no clear D gene. The CDR3 spans 14 residues. Germline CDR1 SGHRS, CDR2 YFSETQ. Trimming stripped 0 bases from V and 6 bases from J, with 13 bases between. The chain's CDR3 is CASSLAFDSSEQYF. CDR3 DNA sequence: TGCGCCAGCAGCTTGGCCTTTGACTCCAGCGAGCAGTACTTC.

This chain links TRBV9 with TRBJ2-2, with 9 bases matching TRBD2. Germline V gene data show CDR1 as SGDLS and CDR2 as YYNGEE. The CDR3 has 16 residues. With V trimmed by 0 bases and J by 6 bases, 6 bases remained unmatched. The CDR3 protein is CASSVGGSGSSGELFF. The DNA for the CDR3 is TGTGCCAGCAGCGTAGGTGGTAGCGGGAGCTCCGGGGAGCTGTTTTTT.

The rearrangement joins TRBV21-1 to TRBJ2-2; the table's D call of TRBD2 was not tested on the DNA. TRBV21-1 is noted as a pseudogene. The CDR3 covers 14 residues. This chain's CDR3 is CASSKGANTGELFF. In DNA, the CDR3 is TGTGCCAGCAGCAAAGGAGCGAACACCGGGGAGCTGTTTTTT.

The J gene is TRBJ2-3, the V gene TRBV7-2, with D tentatively TRBD2 (6 bases). The CDR3 extends over 16 amino acids. V shed 2 bases and J shed 2 bases, with 14 bases lying between them. Germline lookup yields CDR1 SGHTA and CDR2 FQGNSA. In DNA, the CDR3 is TGTGCCAGCAGCTTACAGGCGGGGTCAACCACAGATACGCAGTATTTT. Amino acids: CASSLQAGSTTDTQYF.

The rearrangement links TRBV7-9 to TRBJ1-1, with 7 bases aligning to TRBD1. This CDR3 region has 13 residues. V trimming: 5 bases; J trimming: 12 bases; junction bases outside the gene matches: 12. In germline, CDR1 is SEHNR, CDR2 FQNEAQ (reference sequence). As DNA, the CDR3 is TGTGCCAGCAGCCGTGCGGGGCAGGGGGGTACTTTCTTT. It is translated as CASSRAGQGGTFF.

This chain uses TRBV9 with TRBJ2-7; D tentatively reads TRBD1 or TRBD2 (6 bases each). Trimming took off 0 bases at V and 0 bases at J, with 10 bases between the two ends. The germline gives CDR1 SGDLS, CDR2 YYNGEE. The CDR3 sequence is 15 residues long. CDR3 in amino acids: CASSVAGAGSYEQYF. The CDR3 coding sequence is TGTGCCAGCAGCGTAGCGGGGGCGGGCTCCTACGAGCAGTACTTC.

The rearrangement joins TRBV11-1 to TRBJ2-5; possible D gene TRBD2, 6 bases. The CDR3 is 17 amino acids. The V gene's germline CDR1 is SGHAT and CDR2 FQDESV (reference sequence). V lost 0 bases to trimming and J lost 1 base, with 15 bases between them. DNA for the CDR3: TGTGCCAGCAGCTTAGCGCGTGTCGGGAGTGGCCAAGAGACCCAGTACTTC. Encoded protein: CASSLARVGSGQETQYF.

The chain employs TRBV2 and TRBJ2-7; 14 bases align to TRBD2. The V segment lost 8 bases and the J segment 4 bases; nucleotides outside the gene matches: 4. The CDR3 contains 14 residues. The V gene's germline CDR1 is SNHLY and CDR2 FYNNEI. The CDR3 spells CASLGTSGRYEQYF. In DNA, the CDR3 is TGTGCCAGCCTAGGGACTAGCGGGAGATACGAGCAGTACTTC.

The CDR3: CASSSGRCSGYTF. CDR3 nucleotide sequence: TGTGCCAGCAGCAGCGGGCGCTGTTCGGGCTACACCTTC. The genes are TRBV21-1 and TRBJ1-2. TRBV21-1 constitutes a pseudogene. CDR3 length: 13 residues.

V and J are TRBV7-9 and TRBJ1-2; D is ambiguous. CDR3 length: 17 residues. Per the germline V gene, CDR1 is SEHNR and CDR2 is FQNEAQ (reference sequence). Trimming shortened V by 4 bases and J by 0 bases, and 18 bases separated the two germline ends. The CDR3: CASSSGDAGPANYGYTF. The CDR3 DNA follows: TGTGCCAGCAGCTCAGGTGATGCGGGCCCTGCTAACTATGGCTACACCTTC.

J is TRBJ2-1 and V is TRBV10-2, with 7 bases matching TRBD1. The V and J ends lost 1 base and 4 bases, in that order; junction bases with no gene match: 4. Per germline, CDR1 WSHSY and CDR2 SAAADI. CDR3 length: 15 residues. CDR3 DNA sequence: TGCGCCAGCAGTGAGTTGGCAGGGGGATACAATGAGCAGTTCTTC. Encoded protein: CASSELAGGYNEQFF.

Comments on this clone: The same CDR3 is also encoded by other DNA sequences in this sample. The chain has TRBV6-1 and TRBJ2-5; TRBD1 might be the D (6 bases). The CDR3 is 15 amino acids. Trimming stripped 4 bases from V and 2 bases from J, with 14 bases between. Germline values: CDR1 MNHNS, CDR2 SASEGT. DNA for the CDR3: TGTGCCAGCAGTGCTAACGGACAGCCGCAAGAGACCCAGTACTTC. Encoded protein: CASSANGQPQETQYF.

The V and J genes are TRBV7-3 and TRBJ1-2; tentatively, D is TRBD1 (5 bases). The CDR3 consists of 14 residues. The germline gives CDR1 SGHTA, CDR2 FQGTGA. V dropped 2 bases and J dropped 4 bases, with 11 bases sitting between them. The CDR3 region is CASSLEGTFYGYTF. The CDR3 DNA reads as TGTGCCAGCAGCTTAGAGGGGACCTTCTATGGCTACACCTTC.

The V call is TRBV4-2, the J call TRBJ2-3; 13 bases match TRBD2. Germline V gene sequence: CDR1 LGHNA, CDR2 YNFKEQ. V was clipped by 2 bases and J by 8 bases; unmatched bases: 13. There are 18 residues in the CDR3. The CDR3 nucleotides are TGTGCCAGCAGCCAACATACTAGCGGGGGGGGACCCCGGGGTACGCAGTATTTT. Amino acids: CASSQHTSGGGPRGTQYF.

The chain carries TRBV4-3 and TRBJ2-2; D may correspond to TRBD1 or TRBD2 (6 bases each). The ends were cut back, 3 bases at V and 1 base at J, with 9 bases in the middle. The CDR3 consists of 15 residues. Germline assignment: CDR1 LGHNA and CDR2 YSLEER. CDR3 residues: CASSHGGQNTGELFF. The CDR3, as DNA: TGCGCCAGCAGCCATGGGGGGCAGAACACCGGGGAGCTGTTTTTT.

This clone was seen once. This chain links TRBV11-3 with TRBJ1-2; D may be TRBD1 (6 bases). The germline V gene has CDR1 SGHNT and CDR2 YENEEA. CDR3 length equals 15 residues. Deletions cut 3 bases from V and 2 bases from J, with 13 bases between. The CDR3 nucleotides are TGTGCCAGCAGCTTCGCGGCAGGGGAGAACTATGGCTACACCTTC. Its protein product is CASSFAAGENYGYTF.

The chain has TRBV20-1 and TRBJ2-5; D gene ambiguous. Germline loops: CDR1 DFQATT, CDR2 SNEGSKA (reference sequence). The CDR3 totals 10 residues. V was cut by 2 bases and J by 6 bases, with 4 bases left in between. CDR3 protein: CSARLKTQYF. The CDR3 DNA reads as TGCAGTGCTAGATTAAAGACCCAGTACTTC.

This chain links TRBV6-5 with TRBJ2-3, with 9 bases matching TRBD2. The CDR3 sequence is 15 residues long. V was clipped by 6 bases and J by 2 bases; unmatched bases: 6. The V gene's germline CDR1 is MNHEY and CDR2 SVGAGI. CDR3 sequence (DNA): TGTGCCAGCAGCTTAGCGGGAGAGCCCACAGATACGCAGTATTTT. Translating it yields CASSLAGEPTDTQYF.

The V call is TRBV11-2, the J call TRBJ2-7; 8 bases map to TRBD2. This CDR3 has 16 residues. CDR1 is SGHAT and CDR2 is FQNNGV in the germline V gene. Germline trimming cut 5 bases from V and 3 bases from J; bases unmatched to any gene: 12. The CDR3 protein is CASSPISRAGVYEQYF. The CDR3 DNA is TGTGCCAGCAGCCCAATCTCGAGAGCGGGAGTCTACGAGCAGTACTTC.

V is TRBV11-2 and J is TRBJ2-1; TRBD1 aligns across 8 bases. The CDR3 loop spans 16 amino acids. CDR1 is SGHAT, CDR2 FQNNGV, per germline. V dropped 2 bases and J dropped 6; count of bases not matched to a gene: 9. The CDR3 here is CASSLRDGTGLNEQFF. The CDR3 bases are TGTGCCAGCAGCTTAAGAGACGGGACAGGCCTCAATGAGCAGTTCTTC.

The chain has TRBV4-3 and TRBJ1-3; 7 positions agree with TRBD1. The CDR3 extends over 16 amino acids. CDR1 and CDR2 (germline): LGHNA, YSLEER. Unmatched junction bases numbered 6, after V lost 4 bases and J lost 0 bases. CDR3 bases: TGCGCCAGCAGCCCTACAGGGGCTTCCTCTGGAAACACCATATATTTT. Amino acids: CASSPTGASSGNTIYF.

The CDR3, as DNA: TGTGCCAGCTCAACCAGGGGACTAGCGGGGCCTTGGGTAGAGGGCACAGATACGCAGTATTTT. This encodes CASSTRGLAGPWVEGTDTQYF. The V call is TRBV27, the J call TRBJ2-3; 13 positions agree with TRBD2. Germline V gene sequence: CDR1 MNHEY, CDR2 SMNVEV (reference sequence). The trim removed 8 bases at V and 1 base at J, leaving 21 bases unmatched. The CDR3 has 21 amino acids.

The V and J genes are TRBV5-1 and TRBJ2-1; 9 bases fit TRBD2. The length of the CDR3 is 16 residues. J lost 7 bases, V lost 0 bases, and 8 bases had no gene match. The germline CDR1 and CDR2 sequences are SGHRS and YFSETQ. CDR3: CASSLGLAGFINEQFF. The CDR3 coding sequence is TGCGCCAGCAGCTTGGGGCTAGCGGGGTTTATTAATGAGCAGTTCTTC.

The gene calls are TRBV29-1 and TRBJ2-1, with D unresolved. Germline CDR1 SQVTM, CDR2 ANQGSEA. CDR3 length: 13 amino acids. Between the trimmed V and J ends, which lost 4 bases and 1 base, there was a span of 8 bases. CDR3 coding DNA: TGCAGCGTTGTTTTGGTTTCCTACAATGAGCAGTTCTTC. This encodes CSVVLVSYNEQFF.

V is TRBV7-8 and J is TRBJ2-3; 9 bases agree with TRBD2. V was clipped by 0 bases and J by 7 bases; unmatched bases: 11. CDR1 and CDR2 (germline): SGHVS, FQNEAQ. The CDR3 is 17 residues long. This chain's CDR3 is CASSLARNSGGRYTQYF. CDR3 bases: TGTGCCAGCAGCTTAGCGAGGAATAGCGGGGGCCGATATACGCAGTATTTT.

V gene TRBV6-1 combines with J gene TRBJ2-3; 11 nucleotides match TRBD2. Germline values: CDR1 MNHNS, CDR2 SASEGT. The CDR3 is 17 residues long. Losses at the gene ends were 4 bases for V and 5 bases for J; bases not matched to a gene: 11. CDR3 DNA: TGTGCCAGCAGTGCTATTGTAGCGGGAGGGTCGGGAGATACGCAGTATTTT. Its protein product is CASSAIVAGGSGDTQYF.

This chain links TRBV4-1 with TRBJ2-7; D is perhaps TRBD1 or TRBD2 (5 bases each). The V end lost 1 base, the J end lost 6 bases, and 22 bases lay between the germline ends. The V gene's germline CDR1 is MGHRA and CDR2 YSYEKL. The CDR3 covers 17 residues. Here the CDR3 reads CASSQGGFRSTRAEQYF. Here the CDR3 DNA reads TGCGCCAGCAGCCAAGGGGGGTTTCGATCAACGAGGGCCGAGCAGTACTTC.

V and J are TRBV5-4 and TRBJ2-5, with 11 nucleotides matching TRBD2. There are 15 residues in the CDR3. Germline CDR1 is SGHNT and CDR2 is YYREEE (reference sequence). V lost 4 bases and J lost 5; bases outside the gene matches: 7. In DNA form, the CDR3 reads TGTGCCAGCAGCCCGACTAGCGGGGTAGGGGAGACCCAGTACTTC. It is translated as CASSPTSGVGETQYF.

CDR3 amino acids: CASSLDSHPTRETQYF. The DNA of the CDR3 is TGTGCCAGCAGCTTAGATAGCCATCCGACCAGGGAGACCCAGTACTTC. The genes are TRBV7-2 and TRBJ2-5; D is uncertain. Trimming took 1 base from V and 5 from J, leaving 17 bases between them. Germline V lookup: CDR1 SGHTA, CDR2 FQGNSA. The CDR3 covers 16 residues.

The chain employs TRBV7-2 and TRBJ2-7; either TRBD1 or TRBD2 may supply D (5 bases each). Germline lookup yields CDR1 SGHTA and CDR2 FQGNSA. The CDR3 is 15 amino acids. The ends were cut back, 4 bases at V and 0 bases at J, with 13 bases in the middle. In nucleotides, the CDR3 is TGTGCCAGCAGCTCAGGCTGGGGACCCTCCTACGAGCAGTACTTC. This translates into CASSSGWGPSYEQYF.

V usage is TRBV6-5 and J usage is TRBJ1-2; no reliable D call. The CDR3 loop spans 13 amino acids. V shed 5 bases and J shed 3 bases, with 10 bases lying between them. Germline CDR1 MNHEY, CDR2 SVGAGI. The DNA for the CDR3 is TGTGCCAGCAGTCGGACGGTATACTATGGCTACACCTTC. The encoded protein is CASSRTVYYGYTF.

This clone is medium-sized in the sample. This sequence joins TRBV11-2 and TRBJ1-5; D possibly corresponds to TRBD1 (6 bases). V lost 0 bases to trimming and J lost 7 bases, with 10 bases between them. The CDR3 contains 14 residues. The germline V gene has CDR1 SGHAT and CDR2 FQNNGV. CDR3 in DNA: TGTGCCAGCAGCTTAGAGGGGGCTGAGCAGCCCCAGCATTTT. It translates to CASSLEGAEQPQHF.